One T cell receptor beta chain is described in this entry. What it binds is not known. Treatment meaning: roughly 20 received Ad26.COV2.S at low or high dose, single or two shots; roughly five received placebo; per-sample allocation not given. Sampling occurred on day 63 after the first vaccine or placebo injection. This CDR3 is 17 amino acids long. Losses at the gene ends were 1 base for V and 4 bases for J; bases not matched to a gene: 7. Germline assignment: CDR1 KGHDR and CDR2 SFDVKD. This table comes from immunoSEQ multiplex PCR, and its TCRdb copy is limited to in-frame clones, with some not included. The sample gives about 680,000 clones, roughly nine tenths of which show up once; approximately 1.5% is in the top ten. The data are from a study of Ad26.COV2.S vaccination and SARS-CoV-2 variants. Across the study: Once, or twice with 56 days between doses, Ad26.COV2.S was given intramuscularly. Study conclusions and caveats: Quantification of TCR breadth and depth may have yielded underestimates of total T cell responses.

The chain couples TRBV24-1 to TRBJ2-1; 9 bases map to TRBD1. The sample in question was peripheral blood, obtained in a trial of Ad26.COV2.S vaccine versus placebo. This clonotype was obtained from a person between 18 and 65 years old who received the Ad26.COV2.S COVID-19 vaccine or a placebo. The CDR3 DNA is TGTGCCACCAGTGATTTTTTTTCCGGGACAGGGTACAATGAGCAGTTCTTC. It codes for CATSDFFSGTGYNEQFF.